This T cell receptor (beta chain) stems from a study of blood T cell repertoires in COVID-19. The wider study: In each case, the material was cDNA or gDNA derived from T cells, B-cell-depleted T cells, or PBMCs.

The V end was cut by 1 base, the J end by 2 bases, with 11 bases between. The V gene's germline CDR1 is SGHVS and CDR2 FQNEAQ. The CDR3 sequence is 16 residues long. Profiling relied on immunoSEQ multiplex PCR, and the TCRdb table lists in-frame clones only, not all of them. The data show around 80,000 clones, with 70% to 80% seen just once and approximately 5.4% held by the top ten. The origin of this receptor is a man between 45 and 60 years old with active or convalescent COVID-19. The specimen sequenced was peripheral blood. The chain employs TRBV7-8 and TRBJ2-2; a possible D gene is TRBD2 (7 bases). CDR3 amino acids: CASSLGSGGNTGELFF. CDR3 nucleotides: TGTGCCAGCAGCTTAGGGTCGGGGGGCAACACCGGGGAGCTGTTTTTT.